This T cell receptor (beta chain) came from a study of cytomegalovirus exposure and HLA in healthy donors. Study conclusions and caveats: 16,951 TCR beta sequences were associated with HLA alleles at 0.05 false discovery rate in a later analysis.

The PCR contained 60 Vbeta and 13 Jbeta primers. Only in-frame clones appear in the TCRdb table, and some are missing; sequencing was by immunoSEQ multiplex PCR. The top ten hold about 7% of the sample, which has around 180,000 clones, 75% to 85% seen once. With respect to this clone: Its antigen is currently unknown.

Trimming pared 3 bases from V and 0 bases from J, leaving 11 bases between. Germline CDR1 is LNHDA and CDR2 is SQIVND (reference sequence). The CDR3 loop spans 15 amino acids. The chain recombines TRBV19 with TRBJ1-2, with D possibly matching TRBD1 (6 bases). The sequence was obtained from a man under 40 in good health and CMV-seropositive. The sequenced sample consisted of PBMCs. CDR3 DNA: TGTGCCAGTAGTATCCGGGACACGACTAACTATGGCTACACCTTC. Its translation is CASSIRDTTNYGYTF. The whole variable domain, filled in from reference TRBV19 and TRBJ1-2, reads DGGITQSPKYLFRKEGQNVTLSCEQNLNHDAMYWYRQDPGQGLRLIYYSQIVNDFQKGDIAEGYSVSREKKESFPLTVTSAQKNPTAFYLCASSIRDTTNYGYTFGSGTRLTVV.